This T cell receptor (beta chain) originates from a study of cytomegalovirus exposure and HLA in healthy donors. Germline V gene lookup returns CDR1 SNHLY and CDR2 FYNNEI. CDR3 length equals 15 residues. J gave up 0 bases and V 6 bases, and 4 bases lay outside the gene matches. 13 Jbeta primers and 60 Vbeta primers were used for the PCR. Original data processing: Around 11 million shared chains were among approximately 87 million unique TCR beta chains counted in a later analysis. Profiling relied on immunoSEQ multiplex PCR, and the TCRdb table lists in-frame clones only, not all of them. For V, J and clone size, that table is used; D and trimming come from the DNA. The sample contains under 150,000 clones, 70% to 80% of which appear only once. Findings and caveats of the study: Immune exposure data for these donors was limited to CMV serostatus. The authors enumerated over 150 TCR beta chains as linked to cytomegalovirus.

About this clone itself: Its antigen is unknown.

The clonotype originates from a female donor in good health and CMV-seronegative. The chain joins TRBV2 to TRBJ2-1; 8 bases map to TRBD1. The sample comprised PBMCs. For the CDR3, the DNA is TGTGCCAGCAGGAAGCAGGGGGCCTCCTACAATGAGCAGTTCTTC. Protein product: CASRKQGASYNEQFF.